This T cell receptor (beta chain) was obtained from a study of blood T cell repertoires in COVID-19. This CDR3 is built from 16 residues. Germline V lookup: CDR1 LGHDT, CDR2 YNNKEL (reference sequence). Trimming took off 2 bases at V and 4 bases at J, with 14 bases between the two ends. Clones were read by immunoSEQ multiplex PCR, and TCRdb kept only the in-frame ones, dropping some. The sample records more than 60,000 clones, less than 90% being singletons. Input material: peripheral blood. The chain employs TRBV3-1 (or the pseudogene TRBV3-2) and TRBJ2-2; D not resolved. This clonotype was sampled from an older man with COVID-19, enrolled during active disease. The CDR3 DNA reads as TGTGCCAGCAGCCAATACGTCCCTTCGGTCACCGGGGAGCTGTTTTTT. Translation gives CASSQYVPSVTGELFF.